The 2 T cell receptor beta chains below come from one sample, sequenced in a study of regulatory T cells in long-lasting Graves disease. Time point indicated: persistent/refractory GD, antithyroid drugs over 5 years with positive TRAb. With RNA extracted from PBMCs as input, the TCR library was made. Assembly of TCR beta libraries relied on iRepertoire HTBI primers together with Arm-PCR of CDR3 regions. TCRdb used MiXCR to reprocess the multiplex PCR reads, holding one entry per CDR3 protein. The table lists 400,000 to 500,000 distinct CDR3 sequences, about 20% of them singletons. The specimen was peripheral blood mononuclear cells (PBMCs), collected when the disease was refractory, from a patient treated with antithyroid drugs. Source of these receptors: a female donor with Graves disease.

This clonotype was seen many times. The V gene is TRBV28, the J gene TRBJ1-1; weak D call: TRBD1 (5 bases). The CDR3 is 12 residues long. Between the trimmed V and J ends, which lost 5 bases and 5 bases, there was a span of 9 bases. Germline CDR1 is MDHEN and CDR2 is SYDVKM. The CDR3 loop is CASSPPGTEAFF. The CDR3 bases are TGTGCCAGCAGTCCCCCAGGGACTGAAGCTTTCTTT. Variable domain in full (rest from reference TRBV28 and TRBJ1-1): DVKVTQSSRYLVKRTGEKVFLECVQDMDHENMFWYRQDPGLGLRLIYFSYDVKMKEKGDIPEGYSVSREKKERFSLILESASTNQTSMYLCASSPPGTEAFFGQGTRLTVV.

At least ten counts were recorded for this clonotype. The V and J genes are TRBV28 and TRBJ1-5; 8 positions match TRBD1. Germline CDR1 reads MDHEN; CDR2 reads SYDVKM. J was trimmed by 3 bases and V by 5 bases; bases with no gene match: 6. The CDR3 is 15 residues long. Here the CDR3 reads CASSERQGFNQPQHF. DNA for the CDR3: TGTGCCAGCAGTGAGAGACAGGGGTTCAATCAGCCCCAGCATTTT. Full variable domain (missing parts from reference TRBV28 and TRBJ1-5): DVKVTQSSRYLVKRTGEKVFLECVQDMDHENMFWYRQDPGLGLRLIYFSYDVKMKEKGDIPEGYSVSREKKERFSLILESASTNQTSMYLCASSERQGFNQPQHFGDGTRLSIL.